This record looks at one T cell receptor beta chain sequence and its context. Other DNA sequences in this sample translate to the same CDR3. PCR amplification relied on 60 Vbeta primers (plus 13 Jbeta primers). Sequencing was performed with immunoSEQ multiplex PCR; in TCRdb, only in-frame clones are kept and a portion is missing. The sample carries fewer than 150,000 clones, around 85% recorded once. This entry is derived from a study of cytomegalovirus exposure and HLA in healthy donors. The CDR3 runs 17 residues. The V segment lost 4 bases and the J segment 2 bases; nucleotides outside the gene matches: 9.

The sequenced material came from PBMCs. The receptor was derived from a young woman in good health and CMV-seropositive. The V gene is TRBV6-7, the J gene TRBJ1-5; 9 positions agree with TRBD1. TRBV6-7 is flagged as an ORF with uncertain function. In DNA form, the CDR3 reads TGTGCCAGCAGTTGCGCCGGGACAGGGTTGGGCAATCAGCCCCAGCATTTT. Amino acids: CASSCAGTGLGNQPQHF.